This TCR beta chain was recovered during a study of CXCR3-negative and CXCR3-positive naive CD8 T cells. Overall study: For each library, about 1.5 +/- 0.3 million TRB reads were obtained, approximately 140 million in total. Overall study findings and caveats: Both of the naive subsets showed about the same high diversity, but memory CD8+ cells had much less.

UMI-labeled 5' RACE yielded the TRB cDNA libraries. TCRdb re-called the 5' RACE reads; every CDR3 protein appears as one record, without DNA. The sample data list 100,000 to 150,000 distinct CDR3 sequences. CDR1 and CDR2 (germline): MNHEY, SVGAGI. This CDR3 region has 15 residues. With respect to this clonotype: Its cognate antigen is unknown.

This sequence joins TRBV6-5 and TRBJ2-1; there is no DNA to check the TCRdb D call of TRBD2. The clonotype comes from a human donor in good health. Some clones in this sample may be carry-over from other donors' samples. The sequencing sample was made of naive CXCR3- CD8+ T cells from blood. This sample's subset: CD45RO-CCR7+CD27+CD95- naive CD8+ T cells lacking CXCR3 (TNR3-). Here the CDR3 reads CASSYRTSGGAKLFF.